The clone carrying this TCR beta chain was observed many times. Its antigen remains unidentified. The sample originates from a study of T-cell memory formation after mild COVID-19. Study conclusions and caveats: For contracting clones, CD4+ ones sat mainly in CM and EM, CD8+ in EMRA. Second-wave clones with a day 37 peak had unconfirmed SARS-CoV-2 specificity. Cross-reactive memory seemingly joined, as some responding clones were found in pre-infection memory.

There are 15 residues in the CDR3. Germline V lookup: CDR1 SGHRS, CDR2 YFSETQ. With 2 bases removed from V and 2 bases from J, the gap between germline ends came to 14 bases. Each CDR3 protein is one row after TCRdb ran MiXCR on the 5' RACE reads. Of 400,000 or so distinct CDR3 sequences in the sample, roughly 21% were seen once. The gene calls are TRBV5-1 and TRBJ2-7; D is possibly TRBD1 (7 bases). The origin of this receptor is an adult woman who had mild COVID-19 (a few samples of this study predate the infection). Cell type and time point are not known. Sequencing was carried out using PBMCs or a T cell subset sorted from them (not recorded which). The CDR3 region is CASSLGPGGTYEQYF. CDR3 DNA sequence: TGCGCCAGCAGCTTAGGTCCAGGGGGGACCTACGAGCAGTACTTC.